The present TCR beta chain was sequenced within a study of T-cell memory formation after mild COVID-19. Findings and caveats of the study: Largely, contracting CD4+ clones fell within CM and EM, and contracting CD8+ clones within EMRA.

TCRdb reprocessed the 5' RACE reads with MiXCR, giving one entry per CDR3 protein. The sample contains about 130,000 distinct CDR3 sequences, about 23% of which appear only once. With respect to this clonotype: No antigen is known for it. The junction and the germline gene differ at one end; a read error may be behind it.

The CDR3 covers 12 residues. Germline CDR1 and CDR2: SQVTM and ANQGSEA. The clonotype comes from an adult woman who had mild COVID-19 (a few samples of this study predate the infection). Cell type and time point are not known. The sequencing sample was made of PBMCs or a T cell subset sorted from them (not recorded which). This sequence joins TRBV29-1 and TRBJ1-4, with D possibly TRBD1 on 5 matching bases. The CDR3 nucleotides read TGCAGCGCTGAAGGGGAGTCCGGAAAACTGTTTTTT. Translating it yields CSAEGESGKLFF.